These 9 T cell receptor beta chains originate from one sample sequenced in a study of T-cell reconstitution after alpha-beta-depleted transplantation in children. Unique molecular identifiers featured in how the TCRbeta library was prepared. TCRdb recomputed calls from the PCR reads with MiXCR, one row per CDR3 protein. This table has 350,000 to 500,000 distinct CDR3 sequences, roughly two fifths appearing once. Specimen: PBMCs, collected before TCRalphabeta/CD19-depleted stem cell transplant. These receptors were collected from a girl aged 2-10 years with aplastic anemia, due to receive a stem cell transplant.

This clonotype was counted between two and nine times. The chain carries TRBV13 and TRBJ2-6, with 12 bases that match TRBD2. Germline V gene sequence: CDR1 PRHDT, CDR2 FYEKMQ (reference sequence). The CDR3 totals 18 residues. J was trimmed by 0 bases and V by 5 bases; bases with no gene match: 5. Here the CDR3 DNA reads TGTGCCAGCAGCCAACTAGCGGGAGGCAGCTCTGGGGCCAACGTCCTGACTTTC. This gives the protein CASSQLAGGSSGANVLTF.

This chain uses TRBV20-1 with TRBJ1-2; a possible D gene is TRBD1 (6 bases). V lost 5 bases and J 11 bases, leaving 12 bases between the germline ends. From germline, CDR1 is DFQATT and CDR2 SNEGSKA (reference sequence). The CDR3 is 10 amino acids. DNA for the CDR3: TGCAGTGCTTCCACAGGGATTTACACCTTC. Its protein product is CSASTGIYTF.

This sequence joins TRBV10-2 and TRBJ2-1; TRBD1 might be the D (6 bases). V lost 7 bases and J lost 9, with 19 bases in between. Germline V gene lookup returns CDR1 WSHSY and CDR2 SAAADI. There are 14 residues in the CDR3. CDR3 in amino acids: CASNEQGSTIEQFF. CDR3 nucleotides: TGCGCCAGCAATGAACAGGGCTCAACGATTGAGCAGTTCTTC.

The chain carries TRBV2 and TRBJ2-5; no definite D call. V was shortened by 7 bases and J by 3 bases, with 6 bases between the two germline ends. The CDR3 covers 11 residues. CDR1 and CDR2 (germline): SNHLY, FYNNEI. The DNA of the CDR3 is TGTGCCAGCAATCTAAAAGAGACCCAGTACTTC. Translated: CASNLKETQYF.

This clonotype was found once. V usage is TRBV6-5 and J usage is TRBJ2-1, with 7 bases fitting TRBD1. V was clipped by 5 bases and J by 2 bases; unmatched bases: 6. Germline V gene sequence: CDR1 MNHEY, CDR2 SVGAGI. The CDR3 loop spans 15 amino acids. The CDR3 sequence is CASSNDRATYNEQFF. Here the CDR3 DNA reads TGTGCCAGCAGTAACGACAGGGCCACCTACAATGAGCAGTTCTTC.

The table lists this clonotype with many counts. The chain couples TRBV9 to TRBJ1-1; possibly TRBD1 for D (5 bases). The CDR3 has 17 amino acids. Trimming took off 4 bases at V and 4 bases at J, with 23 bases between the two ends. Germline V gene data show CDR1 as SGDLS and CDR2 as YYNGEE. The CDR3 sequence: CASSPRVVKGLGTEAFF. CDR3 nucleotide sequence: TGTGCCAGCAGCCCTCGTGTGGTCAAGGGGTTGGGCACTGAAGCTTTCTTT.

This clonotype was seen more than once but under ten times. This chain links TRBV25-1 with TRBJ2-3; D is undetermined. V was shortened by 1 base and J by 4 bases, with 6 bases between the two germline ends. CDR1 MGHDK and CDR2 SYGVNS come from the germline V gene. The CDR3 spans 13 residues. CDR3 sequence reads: CASSEFRADTQYF. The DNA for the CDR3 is TGTGCCAGCAGTGAATTTAGGGCAGATACGCAGTATTTT.

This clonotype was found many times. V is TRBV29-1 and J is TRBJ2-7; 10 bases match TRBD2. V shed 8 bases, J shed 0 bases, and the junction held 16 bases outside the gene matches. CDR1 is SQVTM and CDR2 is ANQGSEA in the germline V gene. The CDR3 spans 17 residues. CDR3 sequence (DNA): TGCAGCTCGCTATTTGGGCTAGCGGGAGTTCTCTCCTACGAGCAGTACTTC. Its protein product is CSSLFGLAGVLSYEQYF.

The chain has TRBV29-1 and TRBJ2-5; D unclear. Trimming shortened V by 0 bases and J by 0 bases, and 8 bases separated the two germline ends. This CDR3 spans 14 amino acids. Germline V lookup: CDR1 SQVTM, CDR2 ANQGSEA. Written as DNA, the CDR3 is TGCAGCGTTGAAGACATCACGGACCAAGAGACCCAGTACTTC. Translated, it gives CSVEDITDQETQYF.